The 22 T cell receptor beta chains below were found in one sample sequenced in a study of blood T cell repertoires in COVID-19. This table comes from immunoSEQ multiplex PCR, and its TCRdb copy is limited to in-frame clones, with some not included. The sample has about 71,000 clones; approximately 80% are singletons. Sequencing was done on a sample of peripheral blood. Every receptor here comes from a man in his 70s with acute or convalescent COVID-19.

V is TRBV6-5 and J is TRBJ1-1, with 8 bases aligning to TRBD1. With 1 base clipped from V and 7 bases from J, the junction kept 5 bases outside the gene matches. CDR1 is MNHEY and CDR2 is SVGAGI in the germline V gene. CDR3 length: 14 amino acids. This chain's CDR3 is CASSYYRDRGEAFF. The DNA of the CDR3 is TGTGCCAGCAGTTACTACCGTGACAGGGGTGAAGCTTTCTTT.

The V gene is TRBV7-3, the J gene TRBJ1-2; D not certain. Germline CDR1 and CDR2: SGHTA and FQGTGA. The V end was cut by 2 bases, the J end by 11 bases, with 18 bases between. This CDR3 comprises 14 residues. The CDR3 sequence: CASSLEGMEEGYTF. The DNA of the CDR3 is TGTGCCAGCAGCTTAGAGGGAATGGAGGAAGGTTACACCTTC.

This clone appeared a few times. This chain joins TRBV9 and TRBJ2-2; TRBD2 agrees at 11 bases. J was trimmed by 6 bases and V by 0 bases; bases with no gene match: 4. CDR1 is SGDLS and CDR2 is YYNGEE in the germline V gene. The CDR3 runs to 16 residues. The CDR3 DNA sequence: TGTGCCAGCAGCGTAGGTAGCGGGAGGGCCTCCGGGGAGCTGTTTTTT. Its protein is CASSVGSGRASGELFF.

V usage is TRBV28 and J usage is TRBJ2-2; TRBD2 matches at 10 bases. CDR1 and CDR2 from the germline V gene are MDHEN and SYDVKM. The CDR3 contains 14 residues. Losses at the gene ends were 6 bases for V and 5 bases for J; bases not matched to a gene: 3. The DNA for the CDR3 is TGTGCCAGCAGGCCGACTAGCGGGACCGGGGAGCTGTTTTTT. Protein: CASRPTSGTGELFF.

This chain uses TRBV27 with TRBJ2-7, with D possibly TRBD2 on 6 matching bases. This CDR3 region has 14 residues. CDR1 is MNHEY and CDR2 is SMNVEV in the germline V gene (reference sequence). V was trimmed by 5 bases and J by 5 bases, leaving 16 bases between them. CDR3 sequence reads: CASSLGGGAHEQYF. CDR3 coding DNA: TGTGCCAGCAGTCTAGGTGGAGGGGCCCACGAGCAGTACTTC.

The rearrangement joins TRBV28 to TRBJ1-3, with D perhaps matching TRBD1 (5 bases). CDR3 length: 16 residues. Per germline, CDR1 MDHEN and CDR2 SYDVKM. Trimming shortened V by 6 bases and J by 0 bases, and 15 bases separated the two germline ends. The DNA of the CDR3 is TGTGCCAGCAGGGGCCCGGGGGGTACCTCTGGAAACACCATATATTTT. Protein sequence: CASRGPGGTSGNTIYF.

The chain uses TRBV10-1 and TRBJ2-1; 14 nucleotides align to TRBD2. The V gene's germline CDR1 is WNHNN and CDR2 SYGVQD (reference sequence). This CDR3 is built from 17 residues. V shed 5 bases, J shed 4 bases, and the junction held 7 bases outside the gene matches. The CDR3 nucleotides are TGCGCCAGCAGTCCCAGAGGACTAGCGGGAGGATACAATGAGCAGTTCTTC. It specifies CASSPRGLAGGYNEQFF.

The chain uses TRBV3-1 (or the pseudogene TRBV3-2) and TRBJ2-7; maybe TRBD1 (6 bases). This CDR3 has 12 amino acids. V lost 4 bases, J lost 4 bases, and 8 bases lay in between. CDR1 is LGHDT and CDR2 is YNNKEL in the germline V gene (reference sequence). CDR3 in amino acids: CASSPQGYEQYF. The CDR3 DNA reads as TGTGCCAGCAGCCCACAGGGATACGAGCAGTACTTC.

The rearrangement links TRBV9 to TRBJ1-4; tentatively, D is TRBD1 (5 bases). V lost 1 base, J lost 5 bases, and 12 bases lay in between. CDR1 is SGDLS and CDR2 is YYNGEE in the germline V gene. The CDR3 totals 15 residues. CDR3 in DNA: TGTGCCAGCAGCGTATCCCCGACAGAGAATGAAAAACTGTTTTTT. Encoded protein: CASSVSPTENEKLFF.

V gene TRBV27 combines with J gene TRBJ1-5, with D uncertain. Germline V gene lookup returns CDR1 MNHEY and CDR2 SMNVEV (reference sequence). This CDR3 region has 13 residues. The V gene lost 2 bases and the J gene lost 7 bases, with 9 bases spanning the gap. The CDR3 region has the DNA TGTGCCAGCAGTTTAAATTTGGGCCAGCCCCAGCATTTT. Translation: CASSLNLGQPQHF.

CDR3 sequence reads: CASRPSGTEAFF. The CDR3 nucleotides read TGTGCCAGCAGACCATCGGGGACTGAAGCTTTCTTT. The J gene is TRBJ1-1, the V gene TRBV6-5, with D uncertain. Germline lookup yields CDR1 MNHEY and CDR2 SVGAGI. The CDR3 is 12 amino acids. Trimming pared 6 bases from V and 5 bases from J, leaving 10 bases between.

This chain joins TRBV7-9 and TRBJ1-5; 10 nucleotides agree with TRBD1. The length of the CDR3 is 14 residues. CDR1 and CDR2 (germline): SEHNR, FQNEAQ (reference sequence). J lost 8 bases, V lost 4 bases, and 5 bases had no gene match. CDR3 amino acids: CASSSDRGREPQHF. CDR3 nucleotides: TGTGCCAGCAGCTCGGACAGGGGGAGAGAGCCCCAGCATTTT.

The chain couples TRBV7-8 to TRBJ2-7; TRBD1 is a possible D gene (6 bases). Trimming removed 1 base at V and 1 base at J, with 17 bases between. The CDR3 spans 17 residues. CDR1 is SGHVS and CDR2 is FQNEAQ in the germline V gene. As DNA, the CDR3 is TGTGCCAGCAGCTTAGTATCGGGCAGGGGCACATCCTACGAGCAGTACTTC. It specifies CASSLVSGRGTSYEQYF. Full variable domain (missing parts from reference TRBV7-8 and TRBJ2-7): GAGVSQSPRYKVAKRGQDVALRCDPISGHVSLFWYQQALGQGPEFLTYFQNEAQLDKSGLPSDRFFAERPEGSVSTLKIQRTQQEDSAVYLCASSLVSGRGTSYEQYFGPGTRLTVT.

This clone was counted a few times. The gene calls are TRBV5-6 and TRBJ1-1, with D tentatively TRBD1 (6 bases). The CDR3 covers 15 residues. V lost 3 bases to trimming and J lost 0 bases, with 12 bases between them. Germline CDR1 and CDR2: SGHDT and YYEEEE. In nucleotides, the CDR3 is TGTGCCAGCAGCTCGGGGGGCCTCATGAACACTGAAGCTTTCTTT. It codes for CASSSGGLMNTEAFF.

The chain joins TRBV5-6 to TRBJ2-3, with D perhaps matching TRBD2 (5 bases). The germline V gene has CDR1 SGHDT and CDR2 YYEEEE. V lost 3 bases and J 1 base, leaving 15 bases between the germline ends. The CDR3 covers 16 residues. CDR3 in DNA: TGTGCCAGCAGCTCCCCCTTTCCGGAGGGCACAGATACGCAGTATTTT. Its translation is CASSSPFPEGTDTQYF.

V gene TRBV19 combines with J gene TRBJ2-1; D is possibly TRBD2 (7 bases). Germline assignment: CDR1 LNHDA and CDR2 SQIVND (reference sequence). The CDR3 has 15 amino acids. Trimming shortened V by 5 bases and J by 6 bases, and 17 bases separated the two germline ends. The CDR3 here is CASSSGRGGLNEQFF. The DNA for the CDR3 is TGTGCCAGTAGTTCCGGGCGCGGGGGCCTCAATGAGCAGTTCTTC.

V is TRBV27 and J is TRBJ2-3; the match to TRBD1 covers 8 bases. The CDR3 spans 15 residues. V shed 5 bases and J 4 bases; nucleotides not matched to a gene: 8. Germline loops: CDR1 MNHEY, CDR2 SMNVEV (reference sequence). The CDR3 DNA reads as TGTGCCAGCAGTCCCTACCAGGGGGCAGCAGATACGCAGTATTTT. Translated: CASSPYQGAADTQYF.

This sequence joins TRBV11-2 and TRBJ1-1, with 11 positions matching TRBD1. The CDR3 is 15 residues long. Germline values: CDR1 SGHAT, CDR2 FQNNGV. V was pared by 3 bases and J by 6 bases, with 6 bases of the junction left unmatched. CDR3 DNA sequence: TGTGCCAGCAGCTTGGGACAGGGGGAATTGGCTGAAGCTTTCTTT. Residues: CASSLGQGELAEAFF. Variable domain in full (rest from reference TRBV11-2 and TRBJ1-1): EAGVAQSPRYKIIEKRQSVAFWCNPISGHATLYWYQQILGQGPKLLIQFQNNGVVDDSQLPKDRFSAERLKGVDSTLKIQPAKLEDSAVYLCASSLGQGELAEAFFGQGTRLTVV.

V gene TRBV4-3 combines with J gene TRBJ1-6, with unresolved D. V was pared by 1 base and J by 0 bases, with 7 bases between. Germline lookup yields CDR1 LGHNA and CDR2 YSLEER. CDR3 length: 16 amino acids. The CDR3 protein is CASSQVRSSYNSPLHF. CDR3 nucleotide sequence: TGCGCCAGCAGCCAAGTGCGGTCCTCCTATAATTCACCCCTCCACTTT.

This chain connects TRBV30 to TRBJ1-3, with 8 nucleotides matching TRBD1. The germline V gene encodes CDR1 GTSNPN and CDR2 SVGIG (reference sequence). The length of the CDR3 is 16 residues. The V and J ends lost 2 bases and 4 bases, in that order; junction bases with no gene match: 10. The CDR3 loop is CAWSPKAGGLGNTIYF. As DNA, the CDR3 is TGTGCCTGGAGTCCCAAGGCAGGGGGCTTAGGAAACACCATATATTTT.

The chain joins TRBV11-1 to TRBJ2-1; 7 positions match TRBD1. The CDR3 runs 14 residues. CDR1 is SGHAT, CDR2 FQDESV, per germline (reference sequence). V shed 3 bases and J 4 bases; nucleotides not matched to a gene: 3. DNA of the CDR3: TGTGCCAGCAGCTTTAGACAGGGTTACAATGAGCAGTTCTTC. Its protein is CASSFRQGYNEQFF. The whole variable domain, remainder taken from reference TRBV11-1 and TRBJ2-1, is EAEVAQSPRYKITEKSQAVAFWCDPISGHATLYWYRQILGQGPELLVQFQDESVVDDSQLPKDRFSAERLKGVDSTLKIQPAELGDSAMYLCASSFRQGYNEQFFGPGTRLTVL.

The CDR3 coding sequence is TGTGCCAGCAGCTTGGCCCGGGGGGGGTACACTGAAGCTTTCTTT. This codes for CASSLARGGYTEAFF. The chain couples TRBV5-4 to TRBJ1-1; maybe TRBD1 (5 bases). V gave up 0 bases and J gave up 3 bases, with 12 bases separating them. The germline gives CDR1 SGHNT, CDR2 YYREEE (reference sequence). This CDR3 contains 15 residues. The whole variable domain, remainder taken from reference TRBV5-4 and TRBJ1-1, is ETGVTQSPTHLIKTRGQQVTLRCSSQSGHNTVSWYQQALGQGPQFIFQYYREEENGRGNFPPRFSGLQFPNYSSELNVNALELDDSALYLCASSLARGGYTEAFFGQGTRLTVV.